The TCR beta chain under discussion was sequenced for a study of TIL therapy for anti-PD-1-resistant metastatic lung cancer. Study information: Median tumor mutation burden was under 1.9 mutations per megabase. Findings of the study overall: Many TIL product clones were absent from baseline tumor, suggesting clonal contraction.

Time point given: pre-treatment sample, taken before nivolumab and TIL therapy. Tumor tissue came from excised metastases, mostly pleural nodules or supraclavicular lymph nodes. Enrollment ran from October 2017 to early 2020. Regarding this clone: Antigen specificity is unknown.

Germline V CDR1 and CDR2: SGHVS, FQNEAQ. V shed 1 base and J shed 8 bases, with 22 bases lying between them. The length of the CDR3 is 17 residues. This was the immunoSEQ v3 assay. Using immunoSEQ multiplex PCR, the repertoire was profiled, and TCRdb retains in-frame clones only, with some absent. The table lists tens of thousands of clones, over 65% of them singletons, with 5.6% in the top ten. This TCR was sampled from a person aged 25 to 79 with non-small cell lung cancer. The gene calls are TRBV7-8 and TRBJ2-3; possibly TRBD2 for D (5 bases). The source was tumor tissue, collected at baseline. In DNA form, the CDR3 reads TGTGCCAGCAGCTTAGGTTTCGGGGTGGGGAGCAGTAGTACGCAGTATTTT. Protein product: CASSLGFGVGSSSTQYF. Supplemented by reference TRBV7-8 and TRBJ2-3, the full variable domain reads GAGVSQSPRYKVAKRGQDVALRCDPISGHVSLFWYQQALGQGPEFLTYFQNEAQLDKSGLPSDRFFAERPEGSVSTLKIQRTQQEDSAVYLCASSLGFGVGSSSTQYFGPGTRLTVL.